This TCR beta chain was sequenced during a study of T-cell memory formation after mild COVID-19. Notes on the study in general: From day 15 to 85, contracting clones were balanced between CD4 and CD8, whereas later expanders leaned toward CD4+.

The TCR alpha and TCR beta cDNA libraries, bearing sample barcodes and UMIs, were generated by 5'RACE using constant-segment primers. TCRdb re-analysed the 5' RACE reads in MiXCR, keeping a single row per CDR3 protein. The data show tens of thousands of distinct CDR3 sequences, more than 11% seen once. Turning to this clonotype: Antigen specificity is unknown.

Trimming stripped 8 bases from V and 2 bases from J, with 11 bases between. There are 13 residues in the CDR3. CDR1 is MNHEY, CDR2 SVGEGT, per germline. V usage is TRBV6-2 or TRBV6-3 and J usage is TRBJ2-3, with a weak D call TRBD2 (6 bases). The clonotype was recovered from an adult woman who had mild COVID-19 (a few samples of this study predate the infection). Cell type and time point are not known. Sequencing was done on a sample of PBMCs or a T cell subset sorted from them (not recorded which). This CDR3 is CASDRGFTDTQYF. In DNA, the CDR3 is TGTGCCAGCGATCGGGGGTTCACAGATACGCAGTATTTT.